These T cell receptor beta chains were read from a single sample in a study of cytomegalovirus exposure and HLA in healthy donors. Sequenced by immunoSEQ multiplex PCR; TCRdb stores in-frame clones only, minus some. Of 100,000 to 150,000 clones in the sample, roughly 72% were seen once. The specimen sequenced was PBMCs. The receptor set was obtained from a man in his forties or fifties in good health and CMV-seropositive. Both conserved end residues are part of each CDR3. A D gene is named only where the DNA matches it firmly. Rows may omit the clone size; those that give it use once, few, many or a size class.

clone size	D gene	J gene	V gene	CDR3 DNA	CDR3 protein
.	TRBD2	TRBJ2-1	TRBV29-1	TGCAGCGTTGAACCTACTAGCGGAACCTACTGGGAGCAGTTCTTC	CSVEPTSGTYWEQFF
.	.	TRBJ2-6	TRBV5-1	TGCGCCAGCAGCTCGGGACTGGGTCCTGGGGCCAACGTCCTGACTTTC	CASSSGLGPGANVLTF
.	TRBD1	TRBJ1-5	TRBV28	TGTGCCAGCAGTTTTGCTGGACAGGGCAATCAGCCCCAGCATTTT	CASSFAGQGNQPQHF
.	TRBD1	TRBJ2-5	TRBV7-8	TGTGCCAGCAGCACTGACAGGGGGCGGAAAGAGACCCAGTACTTC	CASSTDRGRKETQYF
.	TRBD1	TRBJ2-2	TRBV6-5	TGTGCCAGCAGTTACTCGGACAGGGGGTCGGCCGGGGAGCTGTTTTTT	CASSYSDRGSAGELFF
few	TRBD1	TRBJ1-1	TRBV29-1	TGCAGCGTCAGCCGGGACAGGGAGGCTTTCTTT	CSVSRDREAFF
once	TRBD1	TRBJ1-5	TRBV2	TGTGCCAGCAAAGAGGACAGGTCCAATCAGCCCCAGCATTTT	CASKEDRSNQPQHF
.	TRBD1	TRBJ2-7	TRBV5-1	TGCGCCAGCAGCTCTGACGCGACAGGGGGTCCTTCCTACGAGCAGTACTTC	CASSSDATGGPSYEQYF
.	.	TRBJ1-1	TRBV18	TGTGCCAGCTCACCATGGGCAGGAGGAGACACTGAAGCTTTCTTT	CASSPWAGGDTEAFF
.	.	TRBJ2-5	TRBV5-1	TGCGCCAGCAGCCAGGGGCCGACTTCTTCGATCCAGTACTTC	CASSQGPTSSIQYF
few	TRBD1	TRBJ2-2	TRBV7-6	TGTGCCAGCAGCCCGGGACAGGGAAACACCGGGGAGCTGTTTTTT	CASSPGQGNTGELFF
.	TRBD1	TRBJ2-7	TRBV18	TGTGCCAGCTCACGTAAGGACCTCCGGGACAGGGGGCTAAACGAGCAGTACTTC	CASSRKDLRDRGLNEQYF
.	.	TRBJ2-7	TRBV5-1	TGCGCCAGCAGCGTTGCGGGGCGCTACGAGCAGTACTTC	CASSVAGRYEQYF
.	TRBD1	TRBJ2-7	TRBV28	TGTGCCAGCAGTTTAAGGACAGGGCTAGGCGAGCAGTACTTC	CASSLRTGLGEQYF
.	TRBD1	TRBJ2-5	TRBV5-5	TGTGCCAGTTATTTGACAGGGCAAGAGACCCAGTACTTC	CASYLTGQETQYF
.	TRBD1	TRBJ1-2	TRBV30	TGTGCCTGGACAGGGGGCTATGGCTACACCTTC	CAWTGGYGYTF
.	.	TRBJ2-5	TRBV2	TGTGCCAGCCTCCTCGGAGAGACCCAGTACTTC	CASLLGETQYF
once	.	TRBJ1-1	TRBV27	TGTGCCAGCAGTTTATCATTTTTCCAGGTGTTGAACACTGAAGCTTTCTTT	CASSLSFFQVLNTEAFF
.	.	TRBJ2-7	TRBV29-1	TGCAGCGTTGAACTCGGCTACGAGCAGTACTTC	CSVELGYEQYF
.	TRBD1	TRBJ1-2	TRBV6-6	TGTGCCAGCAGTTTCCCTCCGGGACAGGGGGTCTATGGCTACACCTTC	CASSFPPGQGVYGYTF
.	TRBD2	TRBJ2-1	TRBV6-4	TGTGCCAGCAGTGACAGTCTAGCGGGAAGCAATGAGCAGTTCTTC	CASSDSLAGSNEQFF
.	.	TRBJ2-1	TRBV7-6	TGTGCCAGCAGCTTAAGCTGGGGGGTGATCAATGAGCAGTTCTTC	CASSLSWGVINEQFF
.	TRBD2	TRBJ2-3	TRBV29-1	TGCAGCGTTTATGGGGGACTAGCGGGGGGGAGGACAGATACGCAGTATTTT	CSVYGGLAGGRTDTQYF
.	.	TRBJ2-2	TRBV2	TGTGCCAGCAGTTACAGGCAACCACCGAACACCGGGGAGCTGTTTTTT	CASSYRQPPNTGELFF
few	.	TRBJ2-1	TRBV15	TGTGCCACCAGCACCAGGGCGAGCAATGAGCAGTTCTTC	CATSTRASNEQFF
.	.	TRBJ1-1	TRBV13	TGTGCCAGCAGCTTCGGAGGCATTGGCACTGAAGCTTTCTTT	CASSFGGIGTEAFF
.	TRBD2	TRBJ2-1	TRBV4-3	TGCGCCAGCAGCCAAGTAGGGGGGACTAGCGGGCCCCGAGGGGACAATGAGCAGTTCTTC	CASSQVGGTSGPRGDNEQFF
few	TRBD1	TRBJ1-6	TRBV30	TGTGCCAGTAAGCCTTACCGGGACAGCTATTCACCCCTCCACTTT	CASKPYRDSYSPLHF
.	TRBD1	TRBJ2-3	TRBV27	TGTGCCAGCAGTGGGTACAGGGGGCAAAAAACAGATACGCAGTATTTT	CASSGYRGQKTDTQYF
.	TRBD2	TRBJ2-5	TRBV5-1	TGCGCCAGCAGCCGTCTGAGCGGGGGGTCGCAAGAGACCCAGTACTTC	CASSRLSGGSQETQYF
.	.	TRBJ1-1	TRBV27	TGTGCCAGCAGTTTAGCAGGGATGAACACTGAAGCTTTCTTT	CASSLAGMNTEAFF
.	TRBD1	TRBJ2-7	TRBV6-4	TGTGCCAGCATGGCCCGGGAGACAGGGGTTGGCTTCTACGAGCAGTACTTC	CASMARETGVGFYEQYF
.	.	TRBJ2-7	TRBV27	TGTGCCAGCAGTCCGATCGGACCCCGGCTATTAGGGGGATTCGAGCAGTACTTC	CASSPIGPRLLGGFEQYF
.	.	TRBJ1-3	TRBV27	TGTGCCAGCAGGCTGAATCGAGACTCTGGAAACACCATATATTTT	CASRLNRDSGNTIYF
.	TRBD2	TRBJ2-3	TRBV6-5	TGTGCCAGCTCGAGGGGAGGGACTAGCACAGATACGCAGTATTTT	CASSRGGTSTDTQYF
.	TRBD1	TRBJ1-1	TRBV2	TGTGCCAGCAGTTCTTCCGGGACAGCGGCCACTGAAGCTTTCTTT	CASSSSGTAATEAFF
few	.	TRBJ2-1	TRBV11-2	TGTGCCAGCAGCCGTCAGTCTAATGAGCAGTTCTTC	CASSRQSNEQFF
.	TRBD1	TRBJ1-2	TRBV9	TGTGCCAGCAGCGTATCTCCGGGACAGGGGAACTATGGCTACACCTTC	CASSVSPGQGNYGYTF
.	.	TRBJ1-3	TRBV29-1	TGCAGCGTAGCCGACTCTGGAAACACCATATATTTT	CSVADSGNTIYF
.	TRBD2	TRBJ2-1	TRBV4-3	TGCGCCAGCAGCCCCGGGACTAGCGGAAACAATGAGCAGTTCTTC	CASSPGTSGNNEQFF
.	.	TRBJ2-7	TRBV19	TGTGCCAGTAGTCAAATGAGGACTTCCACGTCCTACGAGCAGTACTTC	CASSQMRTSTSYEQYF
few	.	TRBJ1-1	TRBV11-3	TGTGCCAGCAGCTTAGGCGGCCCCCGGAGCACTGAAGCTTTCTTT	CASSLGGPRSTEAFF
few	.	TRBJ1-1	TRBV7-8	TGTGCCAGCAGCTTAGCCCCGGGAGGGGACTACACTGAAGCTTTCTTT	CASSLAPGGDYTEAFF
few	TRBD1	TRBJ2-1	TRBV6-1	TGTGCCAGCAGTGAAGCGACAGGGAGAGAGCAGTTCTTC	CASSEATGREQFF
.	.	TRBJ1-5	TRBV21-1	TGTGCCAGCAGCAAAGCTGCGACAGTGTATAGCAATCAGCCCCAGCATTTT	CASSKAATVYSNQPQHF
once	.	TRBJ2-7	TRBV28	TGTGCCAGCAGTTCCACTAGGAATTGGAACGAGCAGTACTTC	CASSSTRNWNEQYF
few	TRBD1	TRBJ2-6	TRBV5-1	TGCGCCAGCAGCCCTACAGGGGCTGGGGCCAACGTCCTGACTTTC	CASSPTGAGANVLTF
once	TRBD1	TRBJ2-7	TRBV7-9	TGTGCCAGCAGTTGGGACAGCCCGAAGCAGTACTTC	CASSWDSPKQYF
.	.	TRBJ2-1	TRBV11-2	TGTGCCAGCTTGAGGTGGAGCGATGAGCAGTTCTTC	CASLRWSDEQFF
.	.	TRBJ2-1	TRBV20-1	TGCAGTGCCCCAGACTCTTCCTCGTTCTTC	CSAPDSSSFF
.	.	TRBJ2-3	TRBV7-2	TGTGCCAGCAGCTTAGGACGGTCCGCGGGTACGCAGTATTTT	CASSLGRSAGTQYF
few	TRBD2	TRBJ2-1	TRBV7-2	TGTGCCAGCAGCTACGGGAGGTACAATGAGCAGTTCTTC	CASSYGRYNEQFF
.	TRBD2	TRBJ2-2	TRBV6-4	TGTGCCAGCAGTCCGCGGCTAGCGGGGGGCGCCGGGGAGCTGTTTTTT	CASSPRLAGGAGELFF
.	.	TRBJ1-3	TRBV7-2	TGTGCCAGCAGACTCCGGGGAAACACCATATATTTT	CASRLRGNTIYF
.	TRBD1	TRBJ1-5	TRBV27	TGTGCCAGCAGTCCGCGGACAGGGGATAATCAGCCCCAGCATTTT	CASSPRTGDNQPQHF
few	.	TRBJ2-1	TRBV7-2	TGTGCCAGCAGGGACAGCTCCTACAATGAGCAGTTCTTC	CASRDSSYNEQFF
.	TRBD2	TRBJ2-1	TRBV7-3	TGTGCCAGCAGCCCAAACTCTCTAGCGGGAGTGGATGAGCAGTTCTTC	CASSPNSLAGVDEQFF
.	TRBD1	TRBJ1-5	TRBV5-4	TGTGCCAGCAGTATGCAGGGGGCTAGCAATCAGCCCCAGCATTTT	CASSMQGASNQPQHF